A single sample is the source of the 27 T cell receptor beta chains below, sequenced in a study of T cells in Graves' hyperthyroidism and ophthalmopathy. TCR beta CDR3 regions were amplified from RNA transcripts. First-round RT-PCR of the TCR CDR3 relied on the HTBI primer set. TCRdb used MiXCR to reprocess the multiplex PCR reads, holding one entry per CDR3 protein. The sample shows over 650,000 distinct CDR3 sequences, less than 45% of them seen only once. Sequenced sample: peripheral blood or thyroid tissue (not recorded which). The receptors shown here come from an adult man with Graves' disease, either hyperthyroidism or ophthalmopathy (not recorded which).

This chain's CDR3 is CASSPLWGPSNYGYTF. CDR3 coding DNA: TGTGCCAGCAGCCCTCTGTGGGGCCCAAGTAACTATGGCTACACCTTC. The chain recombines TRBV7-9 with TRBJ1-2, with D possibly TRBD1 on 5 matching bases. This CDR3 contains 16 residues. Trimming removed 5 bases at V and 1 base at J, with 17 bases between. The germline CDR1 and CDR2 sequences are SEHNR and FQNEAQ (reference sequence). The variable domain in full, completed from reference TRBV7-9 and TRBJ1-2, reads DTGVSQNPRHKITKRGQNVTFRCDPISEHNRLYWYRQTLGQGPEFLTYFQNEAQLEKSRLLSDRFSAERPKGSFSTLEIQRTEQGDSAMYLCASSPLWGPSNYGYTFGSGTRLTVV.

The chain has TRBV7-9 and TRBJ1-3, with no clear D. From germline, CDR1 is SEHNR and CDR2 FQNEAQ (reference sequence). CDR3 length: 14 amino acids. Trimming removed 5 bases from V and 9 bases from J, with 17 bases in between. The CDR3 sequence: CASSRGGLESTIYF. The CDR3 nucleotides read TGTGCCAGCAGCCGGGGAGGACTAGAGAGCACCATATATTTT. Full variable domain (rest looked up from reference TRBV7-9 and TRBJ1-3): DTGVSQNPRHKITKRGQNVTFRCDPISEHNRLYWYRQTLGQGPEFLTYFQNEAQLEKSRLLSDRFSAERPKGSFSTLEIQRTEQGDSAMYLCASSRGGLESTIYFGEGSWLTVV.

The chain combines TRBV27 with TRBJ2-7, with TRBD1 matching over 10 bases. CDR1 and CDR2 (germline): MNHEY, SMNVEV (reference sequence). This CDR3 spans 14 amino acids. V dropped 6 bases and J dropped 6; count of bases not matched to a gene: 8. CDR3 sequence (DNA): TGTGCCAGCAGATCGATGGGGACAGGGGCCGAGCAGTACTTC. It codes for CASRSMGTGAEQYF.

This clonotype was observed many times. The chain is built from TRBV24-1 and TRBJ1-5; D ambiguous. V shed 5 bases and J shed 0 bases, with 7 bases lying between them. CDR1 is KGHDR, CDR2 SFDVKD, per germline. CDR3 length equals 14 residues. The chain's CDR3 is CATSAGNSNQPQHF. Written as DNA, the CDR3 is TGTGCCACCAGTGCCGGCAATAGCAATCAGCCCCAGCATTTT.

The table lists this clonotype with many counts. The chain recombines TRBV6-6 with TRBJ1-2; no clear D gene. Trimming left V 5 bases short and J 4 bases short, with 11 bases between. CDR1 is MNHNY and CDR2 is SVGAGI in the germline V gene (reference sequence). The CDR3 totals 13 residues. CDR3 bases: TGTGCCAGCAGTCTGAGAGGAGCCTATGGCTACACCTTC. It yields the protein CASSLRGAYGYTF.

This clonotype appeared many times. V gene TRBV12-3 or TRBV12-4 combines with J gene TRBJ1-5; D uncertain. Trimming cost V 1 base and J 10 bases, with 11 bases left between them. This CDR3 is built from 13 residues. CDR3 in amino acids: CASSLDGGKPQHF. The DNA for the CDR3 is TGTGCCAGCAGTTTAGACGGTGGCAAACCCCAGCATTTT.

This clonotype was detected a few times. The V call is TRBV12-3 or TRBV12-4, the J call TRBJ1-5; possible D gene TRBD1, 6 bases. This CDR3 region has 15 residues. The V and J ends lost 3 bases and 0 bases respectively, with 9 bases between them. The CDR3 nucleotides read TGTGCCAGCAGTTTCGGCAGGGGTAGCAATCAGCCCCAGCATTTT. Translation gives CASSFGRGSNQPQHF.

Notes on this clonotype: An end of the junction differs from the germline gene, which may be a read error. The V and J genes are TRBV10-3 and TRBJ2-7; no definite D call. The CDR3 length is 13 residues. CDR1 is ENHRY and CDR2 is SYGVKD in the germline V gene. The CDR3 loop is CASSYDPAEPSLF. The CDR3 nucleotides read TGTGCCAGCAGTTACGATCCAGCCGAGCCCTCACTTTTC.

This clonotype was found a few times. The J gene is TRBJ2-7, the V gene TRBV7-9, with D possibly being TRBD1 (5 bases). The germline V gene has CDR1 SEHNR and CDR2 FQNEAQ (reference sequence). The ends were cut back, 3 bases at V and 2 bases at J, with 17 bases in the middle. The CDR3 spans 16 residues. CDR3 DNA sequence: TGTGCCAGCAGCTTGCCGGGTGGGCAGGGCCCCTACGAGCAGTACTTC. It specifies CASSLPGGQGPYEQYF.

In its sample, this clonotype was seen many times. The V call is TRBV10-3, the J call TRBJ1-5, with D perhaps matching TRBD1 (6 bases). Between the trimmed V and J ends, which lost 2 bases and 2 bases, there was a span of 13 bases. Per the germline V gene, CDR1 is ENHRY and CDR2 is SYGVKD. The CDR3 contains 16 residues. The CDR3 coding sequence is TGTGCCATCAGTGAGGGGTGGGGGGCAGGCAATCAGCCCCAGCATTTT. It translates to CAISEGWGAGNQPQHF.

This clonotype was seen repeatedly, ten times or more. The chain is built from TRBV29-1 and TRBJ1-1; D unclear. This CDR3 has 11 amino acids. Germline-derived CDR1 and CDR2 are SQVTM and ANQGSEA. The germline V and J ends were trimmed by 7 bases and 6 bases, with 12 bases remaining between them. CDR3 amino acids: CSAAHNAEAFF. CDR3 coding DNA: TGCAGCGCCGCCCACAATGCTGAAGCTTTCTTT.

The CDR3 is CASSVEAQGNTEAFF. The CDR3 DNA is TGTGCCAGCAGCGTTGAGGCACAGGGAAACACTGAAGCTTTCTTT. This sequence joins TRBV14 and TRBJ1-1; D perhaps matches TRBD1 (6 bases). The CDR3 spans 15 residues. Germline values: CDR1 SGHDN, CDR2 FVKESK. V lost 5 bases, J lost 2 bases, and 15 bases lay in between.

With regard to this clonotype: The limits of the CDR3 on the DNA are not certain, so only TCRdb's listed CDR3 is given. The chain joins TRBV29-1 to TRBJ1-1; the table names TRBD1, a call not compared with the DNA. The CDR3 is 19 amino acids in total, end residues counted. Germline V gene data show CDR1 as SQVTM and CDR2 as ANQGSEA. The CDR3: CSVRQGASNQPQHFGEAFF.

This clonotype was seen repeatedly, ten times or more. The chain uses TRBV6-1 and TRBJ2-5; TRBD1 agrees at 8 bases. CDR3 length: 13 residues. Germline assignment: CDR1 MNHNS and CDR2 SASEGT. V trimming: 6 bases; J trimming: 5 bases; junction bases outside the gene matches: 5. CDR3 loop: CASRSTGVETQYF. The CDR3 region has the DNA TGTGCCAGCAGATCGACAGGGGTCGAGACCCAGTACTTC.

This clonotype came up a few times. The rearrangement uses TRBV6-4 and TRBJ2-5; TRBD1 matches at 7 bases. Trimming cost V 5 bases and J 0 bases; bases outside gene matches: 3. Looked up from germline, CDR1 is MRHNA and CDR2 is SNTAGT. There are 14 residues in the CDR3. In nucleotides, the CDR3 is TGTGCCAGCAGTCGACAGGGATACCAAGAGACCCAGTACTTC. As protein: CASSRQGYQETQYF.

This clonotype showed up just once. The chain has TRBV2 and TRBJ2-6; tentatively, D is TRBD2 (6 bases). This CDR3 spans 13 amino acids. Trimming took 10 bases from V and 3 from J, leaving 10 bases between them. Germline V CDR1 and CDR2: SNHLY, FYNNEI. CDR3 sequence: CAKGGYGANVLTF. The CDR3 bases are TGTGCCAAAGGAGGGTATGGGGCCAACGTCCTGACTTTC.

This rearrangement joins TRBV2 to TRBJ1-5, with D unclear. Germline lookup yields CDR1 SNHLY and CDR2 FYNNEI. CDR3 length equals 12 residues. Trimming cost V 6 bases and J 5 bases, with 8 bases left between them. This CDR3 is CASSEIDQPQHF. In DNA form, the CDR3 reads TGTGCCAGCAGCGAAATTGATCAGCCCCAGCATTTT.

This chain connects TRBV2 to TRBJ1-6; 7 bases agree with TRBD1. The ends lost 10 bases at V and 8 bases at J; junction bases unmatched: 5. The CDR3 covers 12 residues. The germline V gene encodes CDR1 SNHLY and CDR2 FYNNEI. CDR3 sequence reads: CANRDRYSPLHF. The CDR3 nucleotides read TGTGCCAACCGGGACAGATATTCACCCCTCCACTTT. Filled out from reference TRBV2 and TRBJ1-6, the complete variable domain reads EPEVTQTPSHQVTQMGQEVILRCVPISNHLYFYWYRQILGQKVEFLVSFYNNEISEKSEIFDDQFSVERPDGSNFTLKIRSTKLEDSAMYFCANRDRYSPLHFGNGTRLTVT.

The V and J genes are TRBV7-8 and TRBJ2-5; D unresolved. The CDR3 consists of 17 residues. Germline-derived CDR1 and CDR2 are SGHVS and FQNEAQ. V lost 1 base to trimming and J lost 3 bases, with 18 bases between them. Written as DNA, the CDR3 is TGTGCCAGCAGCTTAGGCTGGAAAAGTGCCGGTAAAGAGACCCAGTACTTC. Protein sequence: CASSLGWKSAGKETQYF.

Only one count was recorded for this clonotype. The chain carries TRBV7-2 and TRBJ1-2, with D perhaps TRBD1 (6 bases). The V gene lost 5 bases and the J gene lost 4 bases, with 20 bases spanning the gap. Germline assignment: CDR1 SGHTA and CDR2 FQGNSA. This CDR3 comprises 16 residues. Written as DNA, the CDR3 is TGTGCCAGCAGCCGCGGGCAGGGGACATCCGGCTATGGCTACACCTTC. It specifies CASSRGQGTSGYGYTF.

The chain couples TRBV7-2 to TRBJ2-5, with TRBD2 matching 10 bases. The CDR3 is 16 amino acids. V gave up 1 base and J gave up 4 bases; unmatched junction bases: 6. The germline CDR1 and CDR2 sequences are SGHTA and FQGNSA. The CDR3 bases are TGTGCCAGCAGCTTAGGCCAGCGGGGGGGCAGAGAGACCCAGTACTTC. It translates to CASSLGQRGGRETQYF.

The sample holds many counts of this clonotype. The chain is built from TRBV12-3 or TRBV12-4 and TRBJ2-5, with a tentative D call TRBD1 (5 bases). Trimming cost V 8 bases and J 2 bases, with 12 bases left between them. CDR3 size: 13 residues. In DNA, the CDR3 is TGTGCCAGCCAGACTCAGGGACAAGAGACCCAGTACTTC. This gives the protein CASQTQGQETQYF.

The chain's CDR3 is CASSQDLLGPYEQYF. CDR3 bases: TGTGCCAGCAGCCAAGATCTCCTCGGACCTTACGAGCAGTACTTC. J is TRBJ2-7 and V is TRBV11-3; D is unresolved. Trimming removed 5 bases at V and 4 bases at J, with 18 bases between. The germline V gene encodes CDR1 SGHNT and CDR2 YENEEA. The CDR3 sequence is 15 residues long.

The chain is built from TRBV30 and TRBJ2-7, with 12 bases that match TRBD2. J gave up 5 bases and V 3 bases, and 8 bases lay outside the gene matches. The CDR3 runs 15 residues. Germline V gene data show CDR1 as GTSNPN and CDR2 as SVGIG (reference sequence). The CDR3 region is CAWSMGTSGLDEQYF. Written as DNA, the CDR3 is TGTGCCTGGAGCATGGGGACTAGCGGGTTGGACGAGCAGTACTTC.

This clonotype occurred many times. The chain's CDR3 is CASTGGTNEKLFF. The CDR3 DNA is TGTGCCAGCACCGGTGGAACTAATGAAAAACTGTTTTTT. The rearrangement joins TRBV7-9 to TRBJ1-4; no clear D gene. V was cut by 7 bases and J by 1 base, with 7 bases left in between. The CDR3 sequence is 13 residues long. Germline CDR1 reads SEHNR; CDR2 reads FQNEAQ (reference sequence).

This clonotype occurred a few times. The rearrangement links TRBV6-5 to TRBJ2-7; D remains ambiguous. Per germline, CDR1 MNHEY and CDR2 SVGAGI. V was trimmed by 5 bases and J by 0 bases, leaving 11 bases between them. The CDR3 extends over 14 amino acids. CDR3 in amino acids: CASSPPTPSYEQYF. The CDR3 nucleotides are TGTGCCAGCAGTCCTCCGACTCCCTCCTACGAGCAGTACTTC.

Turning to this clonotype: Since a much larger clone is just one base distant, this may be a read error. This chain links TRBV15 with TRBJ1-1; TRBD1 agrees at 10 bases. Trimming removed 3 bases from V and 4 bases from J; junction bases left unmatched: 2. Germline CDR1 and CDR2: LNHNV and YYDKDF (reference sequence). The CDR3 totals 14 residues. The CDR3 DNA follows: TGTGCCACCAGCAGCAGGACAGGGGGCACTGAAGCTTTCTTT. Protein: CATSSRTGGTEAFF.